Listed here is a single TCR beta chain. This sample stems from a study of blood T cell repertoires in COVID-19. Study summary: From the United States, Italy and Spain came samples of acute and convalescent COVID-19. In each case, the material was cDNA or gDNA derived from T cells, B-cell-depleted T cells, or PBMCs.

Losses at the gene ends were 0 bases for V and 0 bases for J; bases not matched to a gene: 7. The CDR3 totals 18 residues. Germline V gene lookup returns CDR1 MGHRA and CDR2 YSYEKL. In the authors' workflow: Estimates of nucleated cell counts were drawn from the amplification of reference gene primers. Assay used: immunoSEQ multiplex PCR; TCRdb lists only in-frame clones, some missing. That table is the source of V, J and clone size, and D and trimming were worked out from the DNA. This repertoire shows 140,000 to 150,000 clones, 88% found once; its top ten account for under 3%. The receptor's source is a human donor in a cohort sampled during active COVID-19. Sequenced material: peripheral blood. V usage is TRBV4-1 and J usage is TRBJ1-3, with 8 nucleotides matching TRBD1. For the CDR3, the DNA is TGCGCCAGCAGCCAAGAGGGGAACAGGGGGGACTCTGGAAACACCATATATTTT. Translated: CASSQEGNRGDSGNTIYF.